These 3 T cell receptor beta chains were all obtained from the same sample, sequenced in a study of blood T cell repertoires in COVID-19. Assay: immunoSEQ multiplex PCR; the TCRdb copy retains only in-frame clones and omits some. The data hold 60,000 to 80,000 clones, with about 89% observed a single time. The sample taken for sequencing was peripheral blood. All receptors come from a man in his sixties with acute or convalescent COVID-19.

The chain couples TRBV2 to TRBJ2-3, with TRBD2 matching over 9 bases. V trimming: 8 bases; J trimming: 3 bases; junction bases outside the gene matches: 3. Germline CDR1 SNHLY, CDR2 FYNNEI. CDR3 size: 13 residues. This chain's CDR3 is CASGLAGTDTQYF. The CDR3 DNA sequence: TGTGCCAGCGGGCTAGCGGGGACAGATACGCAGTATTTT.

The rearrangement links TRBV6-2 or TRBV6-3 to TRBJ2-7; 10 nucleotides align to TRBD2. The CDR3 sequence is 15 residues long. Germline V gene data show CDR1 as MNHEY and CDR2 as SVGEGT. Trimming removed 1 base from V and 6 bases from J; junction bases left unmatched: 6. CDR3 nucleotides: TGTGCCAGCAGTTACTTTCCTAGCGGGAGAGCCGAGCAGTACTTC. Its translation: CASSYFPSGRAEQYF.

The genes are TRBV4-2 and TRBJ1-2; 8 nucleotides agree with TRBD1. Per the germline V gene, CDR1 is LGHNA and CDR2 is YNFKEQ. The CDR3 extends over 13 amino acids. Trimming at V came to 5 bases and at J to 3 bases, leaving 2 bases not matched to a gene. CDR3: CASSADRDYGYTF. The CDR3 region has the DNA TGTGCCAGCAGCGCGGACAGGGACTATGGCTACACCTTC.